This T cell receptor (beta chain) was sequenced for a study of blood T cells in healthy people across ages. This clonotype came up a few times. Alongside a J-beta primer mix, a sample-barcoded 5' primer served in a second PCR lasting about 6 to 12 cycles. From the 5' RACE reads, TCRdb called clonotypes with MiXCR, one entry per CDR3 protein. The sample includes about 1.7 million distinct CDR3 sequences, 28% seen only once; the top ten take around 7.7%. This CDR3 comprises 14 residues. V gave up 3 bases and J gave up 8 bases, with 14 bases separating them. V gene TRBV12-3 or TRBV12-4 combines with J gene TRBJ1-3; D uncertain. This clonotype originated in a woman in her twenties or thirties in good health. Input material: blood. The chain's CDR3 is CASSFLDRPDTIYF. In nucleotides, the CDR3 is TGTGCCAGCAGTTTTCTGGACCGTCCGGACACCATATATTTT.